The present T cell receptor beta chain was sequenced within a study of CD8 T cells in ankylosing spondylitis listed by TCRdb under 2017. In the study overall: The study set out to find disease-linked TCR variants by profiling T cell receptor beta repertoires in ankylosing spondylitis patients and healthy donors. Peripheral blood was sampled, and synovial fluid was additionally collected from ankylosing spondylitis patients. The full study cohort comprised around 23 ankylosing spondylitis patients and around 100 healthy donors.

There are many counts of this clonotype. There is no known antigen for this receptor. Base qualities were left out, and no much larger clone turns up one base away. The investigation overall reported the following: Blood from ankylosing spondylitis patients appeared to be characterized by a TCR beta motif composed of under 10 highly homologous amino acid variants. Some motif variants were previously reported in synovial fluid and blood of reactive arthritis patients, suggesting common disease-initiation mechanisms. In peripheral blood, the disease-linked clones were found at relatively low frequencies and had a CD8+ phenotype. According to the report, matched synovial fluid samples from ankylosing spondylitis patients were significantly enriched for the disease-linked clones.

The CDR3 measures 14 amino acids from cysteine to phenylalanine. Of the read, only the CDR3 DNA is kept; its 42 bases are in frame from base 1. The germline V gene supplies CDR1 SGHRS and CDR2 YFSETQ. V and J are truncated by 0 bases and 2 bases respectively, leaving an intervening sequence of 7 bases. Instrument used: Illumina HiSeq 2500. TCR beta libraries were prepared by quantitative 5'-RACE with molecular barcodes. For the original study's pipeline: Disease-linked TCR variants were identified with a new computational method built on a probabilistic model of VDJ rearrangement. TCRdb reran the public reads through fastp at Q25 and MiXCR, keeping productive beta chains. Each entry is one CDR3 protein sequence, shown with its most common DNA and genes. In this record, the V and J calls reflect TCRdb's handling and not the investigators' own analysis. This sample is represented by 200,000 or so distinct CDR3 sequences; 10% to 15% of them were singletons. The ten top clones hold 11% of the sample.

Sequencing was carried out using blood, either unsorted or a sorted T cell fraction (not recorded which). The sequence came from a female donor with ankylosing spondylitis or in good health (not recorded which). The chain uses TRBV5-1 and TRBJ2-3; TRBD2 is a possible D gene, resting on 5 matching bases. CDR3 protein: CASSLDGNTDTQYF. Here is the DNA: TGCGCCAGCAGCTTGGACGGGAACACAGATACGCAGTATTTT.